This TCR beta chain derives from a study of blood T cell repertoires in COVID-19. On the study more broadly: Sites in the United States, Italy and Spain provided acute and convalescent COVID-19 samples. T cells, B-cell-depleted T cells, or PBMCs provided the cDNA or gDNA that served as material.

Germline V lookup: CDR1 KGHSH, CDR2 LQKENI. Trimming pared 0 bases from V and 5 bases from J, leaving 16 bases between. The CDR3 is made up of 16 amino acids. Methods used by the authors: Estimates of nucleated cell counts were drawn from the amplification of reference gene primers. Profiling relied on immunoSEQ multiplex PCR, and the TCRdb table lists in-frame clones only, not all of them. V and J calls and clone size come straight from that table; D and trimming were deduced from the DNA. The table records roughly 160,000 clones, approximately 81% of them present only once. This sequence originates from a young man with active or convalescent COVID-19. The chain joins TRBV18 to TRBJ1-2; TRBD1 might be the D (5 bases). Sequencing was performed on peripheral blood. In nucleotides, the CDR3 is TGTGCCAGCTCACCACCTGCTTGGCAGGGTGGGTATGGCTACACCTTC. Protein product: CASSPPAWQGGYGYTF.